The subject of this entry is one T cell receptor beta chain. This clonotype showed up just a few times. No antigen is known for it. Base qualities are not recorded, but no much larger clone differs from it by a single base. The study deep-sequenced TCR repertoires of sorted CD4+ and CD8+ blood T cells from severe aplastic anemia patients and healthy subjects. Ficoll-Paque density gradient centrifugation was used to isolate peripheral blood mononuclear cells. CD4+ and CD8+ T cells were sorted by FACS or magnetic beads before DNA extraction. This record belongs to a study of CD8+CD57+ T cells in acquired aplastic anemia (dated by TCRdb to the late 2010s). For the wider study: A mean of roughly 2.9 ug of DNA, ranging from roughly 0.19 to 27.4 ug, was extracted from sorted CD4+ and CD8+ cells. Healthy donor samples averaged roughly 9.8 million reads for CD4+ and 11 million to 14 million for CD8+ cells.

The germline V gene gives CDR1 as MNHNS and CDR2 as SASEGT. Its CDR3 holds 17 amino acids, cysteine through phenylalanine. Just the 51-base CDR3 DNA is kept, in frame starting at base 1. Trimmed from V: 7 bases; trimmed from J: 4 bases; junction bases lacking a gene match: 15. General study outcomes and caveats: Roughly 30 CD8+ CDR3 sequences were shared between patients and controls but appeared highly expressed in patients and within their immunodominant clones. Between patients and healthy controls, no significant difference in CD8+ Simpson's diversity was found (P=0.060).

Profiling of TCR beta VDJ combinations and CDR3 sequences used genomic DNA as the template. TCR repertoire sequencing was run on an Illumina HiSeq 2000. The authors' analysis ran thus. TRBV/TRBJ rearrangement plots, CDR3 size and DJ length profiles, and Simpson's diversity index were used to assess repertoires. The most abundant DNA sequence in the deep sequencing data was defined as the immunodominant clone. CDR3 amino acid sequences were screened for sharing across subjects and were compared with published repertoires and the VDJdb database. TCRdb ran its own pipeline on the public reads, namely fastp trimming at Q25 and MiXCR clone calling, and kept in-frame beta chains. Rows with a matching CDR3 protein are joined into one entry that keeps the most common DNA and genes. The V and J calls were not made by the authors but by TCRdb's processing. For this sample the table gives 100,000 to 150,000 distinct CDR3 sequences, of which about 48% were detected only once. The ten largest clonotypes hold around 2.3% of the sample.

This TCR derives from a human donor in good health, serving as a control. Sequencing was done on a sample of sorted CD4+, CD8+, or CD8+CD57+ T cells (not recorded which) from PBMCs. The rearrangement combines TRBV6-1 with TRBJ2-1, with TRBD2 matching 8 junction bases. The nucleotide sequence reads as follows: TGTGCCAGCATCTTCAGTCCTCTAGCGGGCATTTACAATGAGCAGTTCTTC. Translated, this is CASIFSPLAGIYNEQFF.